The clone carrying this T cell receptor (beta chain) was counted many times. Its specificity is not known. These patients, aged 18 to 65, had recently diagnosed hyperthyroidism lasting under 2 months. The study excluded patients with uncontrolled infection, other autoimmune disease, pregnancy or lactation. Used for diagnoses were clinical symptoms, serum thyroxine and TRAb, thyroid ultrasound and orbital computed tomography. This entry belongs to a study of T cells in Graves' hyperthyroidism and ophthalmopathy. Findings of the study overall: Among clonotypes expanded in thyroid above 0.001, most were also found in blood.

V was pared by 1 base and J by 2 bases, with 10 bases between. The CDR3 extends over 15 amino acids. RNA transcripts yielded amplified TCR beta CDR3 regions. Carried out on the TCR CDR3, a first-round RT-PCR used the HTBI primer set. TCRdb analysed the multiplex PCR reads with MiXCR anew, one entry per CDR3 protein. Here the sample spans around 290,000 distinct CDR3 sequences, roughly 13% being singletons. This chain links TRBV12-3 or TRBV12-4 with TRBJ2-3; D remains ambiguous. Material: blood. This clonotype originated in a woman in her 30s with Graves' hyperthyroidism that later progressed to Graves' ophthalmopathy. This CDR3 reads CASSLESGPTDTQYF. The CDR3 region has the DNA TGTGCCAGCAGTTTAGAGTCTGGGCCCACAGATACGCAGTATTTT.